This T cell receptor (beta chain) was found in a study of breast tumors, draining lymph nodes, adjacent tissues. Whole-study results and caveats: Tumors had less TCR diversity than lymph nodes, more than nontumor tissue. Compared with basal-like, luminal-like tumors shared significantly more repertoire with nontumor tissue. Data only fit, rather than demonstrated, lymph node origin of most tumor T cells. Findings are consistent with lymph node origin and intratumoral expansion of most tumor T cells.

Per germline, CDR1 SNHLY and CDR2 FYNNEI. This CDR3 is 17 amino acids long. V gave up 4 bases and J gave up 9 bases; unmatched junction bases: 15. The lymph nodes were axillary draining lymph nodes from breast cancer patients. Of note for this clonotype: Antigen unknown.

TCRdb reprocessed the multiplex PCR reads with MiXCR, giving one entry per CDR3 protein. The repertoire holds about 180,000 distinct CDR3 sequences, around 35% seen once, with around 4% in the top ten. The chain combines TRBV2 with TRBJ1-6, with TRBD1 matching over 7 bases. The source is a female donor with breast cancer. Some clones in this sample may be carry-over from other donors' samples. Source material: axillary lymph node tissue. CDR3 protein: CASSVKRGTGESSPLHF. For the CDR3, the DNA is TGTGCCAGCAGTGTGAAGCGGGGAACAGGGGAGAGTTCACCCCTCCACTTT.